The 26 T cell receptor beta chains in this list originate from one sample, sequenced in a study of diagnostic markers for celiac disease. TCRdb re-called the reads and shows each CDR3 protein once, DNA omitted. The listing contains about 1,200 distinct CDR3 sequences. Input material: either unsorted cells or a sorted T cell fraction (not recorded which). These receptors all come from a human donor. This table probably holds off-target reads from a library built for another chain.

The V and J genes are TRBV5-1 and TRBJ2-1. The CDR3 consists of 15 residues. CDR1 is SGHRS and CDR2 is YFSETQ in the germline V gene. The CDR3 spells CASSLGGIGYNEQFF.

This clonotype ranks as medium-sized in terms of frequency. The genes are TRBV20-1 and TRBJ2-5. The CDR3 length is 11 residues. Germline V gene sequence: CDR1 DFQATT, CDR2 SNEGSKA (reference sequence). The CDR3 protein is CSARDMETQYF.

Judged by frequency, this clonotype is medium-sized. J is TRBJ2-2 and V is TRBV10-3; with no DNA, the TCRdb D assignment of TRBD1 cannot be verified. The V gene's germline CDR1 is ENHRY and CDR2 SYGVKD. CDR3 length: 14 amino acids. CDR3 protein: CAINPDRSSGELFF.

This clonotype registers medium-sized by frequency. V usage is TRBV5-1 and J usage is TRBJ1-4; there is no DNA to check the TCRdb D call of TRBD1. Germline values: CDR1 SGHRS, CDR2 YFSETQ. This CDR3 region has 16 residues. The CDR3 sequence: CASSLAGAAREEKLFF.

By frequency, this clonotype is medium-sized (0.01 to 0.1%). The rearrangement links TRBV2 to TRBJ1-1. CDR3 size: 13 residues. The germline V gene encodes CDR1 SNHLY and CDR2 FYNNEI. The CDR3 sequence is CASSSDGNTEAFF.

This clonotype is labeled large based on frequency. V usage is TRBV6-6 and J usage is TRBJ2-3. This CDR3 has 13 amino acids. CDR1 and CDR2 from the germline V gene are MNHNY and SVGAGI (reference sequence). CDR3: CASMSRFTDTQYF.

This clonotype is identified as large (0.1 to 1%) from frequency. The chain combines TRBV29-1 with TRBJ1-2; TCRdb names TRBD1, which stays unverified in the absence of DNA. CDR1 SQVTM and CDR2 ANQGSEA come from the germline V gene. This CDR3 has 14 residues. CDR3 loop: CSVVAPTSNYGYTF. The full variable domain, with the rest looked up from reference TRBV29-1 and TRBJ1-2, is SAVISQKPSRDICQRGTSLTIQCQVDSQVTMMFWYRQQPGQSLTLIATANQGSEATYESGFVIDKFPISRPNLTFSTLTVSNMSPEDSSIYLCSVVAPTSNYGYTFGSGTRLTVV.

CDR3 sequence: CASSLMVGNEQFF. The V gene is TRBV7-2, the J gene TRBJ2-1. The CDR3 covers 13 residues. CDR1 and CDR2 (germline): SGHTA, FQGNSA.

V gene TRBV7-2 combines with J gene TRBJ2-7; the TCRdb D gene call, TRBD2, has no DNA to confirm it. The CDR3 runs 14 residues. The V gene's germline CDR1 is SGHTA and CDR2 FQGNSA. The CDR3 here is CASSLTSTPDEQYF.

This clonotype is medium-sized (0.01 to 0.1%) by frequency. This rearrangement joins TRBV6-2 or TRBV6-3 to TRBJ2-5; TCRdb's assignment of TRBD2 cannot be checked, as there is no DNA. The CDR3 runs to 14 residues. Germline-derived CDR1 and CDR2 are MNHEY and SVGEGT. The CDR3 here is CASNQGLAGETQYF.

The chain recombines TRBV6-5 with TRBJ1-4. The CDR3 loop spans 15 amino acids. Germline CDR1 is MNHEY and CDR2 is SVGAGI. The CDR3 here is CASSYSTAINEKLFF.

The chain employs TRBV12-3 or TRBV12-4 and TRBJ2-2. This CDR3 is 14 amino acids long. The chain's CDR3 is CASSLLANTGELFF.

This clonotype is called medium-sized based on its frequency. The chain couples TRBV20-1 to TRBJ1-6; checking the TCRdb D call of TRBD1 is not possible without DNA. CDR3 length equals 15 residues. Germline CDR1 and CDR2: DFQATT and SNEGSKA (reference sequence). CDR3: CSALPDAGRHSPLHF.

The rearrangement joins TRBV7-2 to TRBJ1-5; TCRdb outputs TRBD1, but without DNA this stays unchecked. The V gene's germline CDR1 is SGHTA and CDR2 FQGNSA. This CDR3 comprises 15 residues. CDR3 sequence: CASSYKPGSNQPQHF.

V is TRBV5-8 and J is TRBJ2-3; without DNA, the TCRdb call of TRBD2 cannot be checked. CDR1 and CDR2 (germline): SGHTS, YDEGEE. The CDR3 has 17 amino acids. This CDR3 is CASSRTVLAGSSDTQYF.

This rearrangement joins TRBV20-1 to TRBJ1-1; TCRdb's D call of TRBD1 is untestable without DNA. Looked up from germline, CDR1 is DFQATT and CDR2 is SNEGSKA (reference sequence). The CDR3 runs to 14 residues. This CDR3 is CSARDRTGATEAFF.

Measured by frequency, this clonotype is medium-sized. The CDR3 spells CASEGLHHPSTDTQYF. This rearrangement joins TRBV6-2 or TRBV6-3 to TRBJ2-3; no DNA is available, so the TRBD2 call from TCRdb remains unchecked. CDR3 length equals 16 residues. Germline V gene lookup returns CDR1 MNHEY and CDR2 SVGEGT.

The chain joins TRBV7-2 to TRBJ2-7; TCRdb calls TRBD1, which cannot be checked without DNA. The CDR3 runs to 19 residues. Germline V gene data show CDR1 as SGHTA and CDR2 as FQGNSA. CDR3 amino acids: CASSPRVRNVGQRPGEQYF.

The genes are TRBV20-1 and TRBJ2-7. CDR1 is DFQATT and CDR2 is SNEGSKA in the germline V gene (reference sequence). CDR3 length equals 11 residues. CDR3: CSARGMNEQYF.

V usage is TRBV10-2 and J usage is TRBJ2-3; with no DNA, the TCRdb D assignment of TRBD2 cannot be verified. CDR1 is WSHSY, CDR2 SAAADI, per germline. The CDR3 loop spans 14 amino acids. CDR3 sequence reads: CASRLAGRTDTQYF.

The genes are TRBV5-5 and TRBJ1-1; the D call from TCRdb, TRBD1, cannot be confirmed without DNA. Germline CDR1 is SGHKS and CDR2 is YYEKEE (reference sequence). This CDR3 contains 15 residues. CDR3: CASSLVGTENTEAFF.

This clonotype ranks as medium-sized in terms of frequency. The V gene is TRBV10-3, the J gene TRBJ2-5; no DNA is available, so the TRBD1 call from TCRdb remains unchecked. The CDR3 runs 15 residues. CDR1 and CDR2 from the germline V gene are ENHRY and SYGVKD. This CDR3 is CAISSGQGGKETQYF.

This clonotype is labeled large (0.1 to 1%) based on frequency. CDR3 amino acids: CASSFASGGDTGELFF. The chain uses TRBV12-3 or TRBV12-4 and TRBJ2-2; there is no DNA to check the TCRdb D call of TRBD2. CDR3 length equals 16 residues.

The genes are TRBV10-3 and TRBJ2-2. The CDR3 runs 15 residues. Germline V CDR1 and CDR2: ENHRY, SYGVKD. CDR3 residues: CAISEFGANTGELFF.

This clonotype ranks as large in terms of frequency. The chain joins TRBV24-1 to TRBJ1-1; lacking DNA, the TRBD1 call made by TCRdb goes unchecked. The CDR3 spans 14 residues. The V gene's germline CDR1 is KGHDR and CDR2 SFDVKD. CDR3 sequence reads: CATSGPGEDTEAFF.

The chain couples TRBV4-2 to TRBJ1-4. The germline V gene has CDR1 LGHNA and CDR2 YNFKEQ. The CDR3 covers 15 residues. This CDR3 reads CASSQEGSTNEKLFF.